Shown below are 18 T cell receptor beta chains from a single sample sequenced in a study of blood T cell repertoires in COVID-19. Clones were read by immunoSEQ multiplex PCR, and TCRdb kept only the in-frame ones, dropping some. The sample has roughly 120,000 clones, over 75% seen once. The sequencing sample was made of peripheral blood. The origin of the receptors is a human donor with active COVID-19. The donor label of this sample is uncertain.

This rearrangement joins TRBV6-5 to TRBJ1-1, with D perhaps matching TRBD1 (5 bases). This CDR3 is 15 amino acids long. V lost 0 bases and J lost 11, with 19 bases in between. Germline values: CDR1 MNHEY, CDR2 SVGAGI. In DNA, the CDR3 is TGTGCCAGCAGTTACTCGCCAGGGCCGACTCGGTATGCTTTCTTT. Amino acids: CASSYSPGPTRYAFF.

The chain combines TRBV11-2 with TRBJ1-4; D remains unclear. V was clipped by 0 bases and J by 13 bases, with 18 bases between them. The CDR3 is made up of 15 amino acids. CDR1 and CDR2 (germline): SGHAT, FQNNGV. CDR3 bases: TGTGCCAGCAGCTTAGATAAGCGGACCCTAAGCACACTGTTTTTT. Protein sequence: CASSLDKRTLSTLFF.

The chain links TRBV5-1 to TRBJ1-2; 10 nucleotides align to TRBD1. V lost 4 bases and J lost 5; bases outside the gene matches: 8. CDR3 length: 15 amino acids. The germline V gene encodes CDR1 SGHRS and CDR2 YFSETQ. CDR3 coding DNA: TGCGCCAGCAGCACGAGGACAGGGGGGACATATGGCTACACCTTC. Residues: CASSTRTGGTYGYTF.

The chain recombines TRBV5-4 with TRBJ2-7; 9 bases fit TRBD2. CDR3 length: 14 amino acids. Germline V gives CDR1 SGHNT, CDR2 YYREEE (reference sequence). The ends lost 0 bases at V and 3 bases at J; junction bases unmatched: 1. CDR3: CASSLELAGYEQYF. CDR3 DNA sequence: TGTGCCAGCAGCTTGGAACTAGCGGGCTACGAGCAGTACTTC.

This chain connects TRBV4-1 to TRBJ2-7; tentative D call: TRBD2 (5 bases). The CDR3 extends over 14 amino acids. Germline loops: CDR1 MGHRA, CDR2 YSYEKL. V was pared by 2 bases and J by 5 bases, with 13 bases between. CDR3 sequence: CASSQPGKSHEQYF. In DNA, the CDR3 is TGCGCCAGCAGCCAACCGGGAAAATCCCACGAGCAGTACTTC.

The chain recombines TRBV7-9 with TRBJ2-7, with a tentative D call TRBD2 (5 bases). Trimming took 5 bases from V and 0 from J, leaving 11 bases between them. The V gene's germline CDR1 is SEHNR and CDR2 FQNEAQ (reference sequence). The CDR3 consists of 14 residues. In nucleotides, the CDR3 is TGTGCCAGCAGCCATCCCGGGATCTCCTACGAGCAGTACTTC. This gives the protein CASSHPGISYEQYF.

The chain links TRBV2 to TRBJ1-2, with 7 bases matching TRBD1. V dropped 5 bases and J dropped 4; count of bases not matched to a gene: 10. CDR1 is SNHLY and CDR2 is FYNNEI in the germline V gene. This CDR3 is 15 amino acids long. This chain's CDR3 is CASSPYRGWSYGYTF. CDR3 bases: TGTGCCAGCAGTCCCTACAGGGGATGGAGCTATGGCTACACCTTC.

This chain links TRBV7-2 with TRBJ2-1; 7 bases fit TRBD1. Per germline, CDR1 SGHTA and CDR2 FQGNSA. The CDR3 length is 15 residues. V lost 3 bases and J lost 5; bases outside the gene matches: 7. CDR3 in DNA: TGTGCCAGCAGCTTCGTAGGGGGCGAGGACAATGAGCAGTTCTTC. It codes for CASSFVGGEDNEQFF.

This sequence joins TRBV13 and TRBJ1-6, with a possible D match to TRBD1 (6 bases). V was pared by 5 bases and J by 10 bases, with 21 bases between. The CDR3 runs to 16 residues. The germline V gene has CDR1 PRHDT and CDR2 FYEKMQ (reference sequence). CDR3 sequence: CASSPSSQGGNSPLHF. In nucleotides, the CDR3 is TGTGCCAGCAGCCCCTCATCACAGGGCGGTAACTCACCCCTCCACTTT.

This clone was detected a few times. The V gene is TRBV2, the J gene TRBJ2-1; D unresolved. This CDR3 spans 13 amino acids. Deletions cut 6 bases from V and 8 bases from J, with 14 bases between. Germline loops: CDR1 SNHLY, CDR2 FYNNEI. The CDR3 loop is CASRPAGGDEQFF. CDR3 in DNA: TGTGCCAGCAGGCCCGCAGGTGGCGATGAGCAGTTCTTC. Drawing the rest from reference TRBV2 and TRBJ2-1, the complete variable domain is EPEVTQTPSHQVTQMGQEVILRCVPISNHLYFYWYRQILGQKVEFLVSFYNNEISEKSEIFDDQFSVERPDGSNFTLKIRSTKLEDSAMYFCASRPAGGDEQFFGPGTRLTVL.

The chain has TRBV6-5 and TRBJ2-7; no reliable D call. CDR3 size: 16 residues. V lost 2 bases and J lost 0, with 14 bases in between. Germline-derived CDR1 and CDR2 are MNHEY and SVGAGI. DNA of the CDR3: TGTGCCAGCAGTTACCTGGGCAGTTCGAGCTCCTACGAGCAGTACTTC. Translated, it gives CASSYLGSSSSYEQYF.

The V call is TRBV19, the J call TRBJ2-1; possible D gene TRBD2, 6 bases. The length of the CDR3 is 15 residues. Germline CDR1 reads LNHDA; CDR2 reads SQIVND (reference sequence). V was clipped by 5 bases and J by 5 bases, with 16 bases between them. Here the CDR3 reads CASSWGTGGNNEQFF. The CDR3 region has the DNA TGTGCCAGTAGTTGGGGGACCGGGGGAAACAATGAGCAGTTCTTC.

The J gene is TRBJ1-1, the V gene TRBV12-3 or TRBV12-4, with D perhaps matching TRBD1 (5 bases). CDR3 length: 13 residues. V was shortened by 2 bases and J by 4 bases, with 8 bases between the two germline ends. CDR3 coding DNA: TGTGCCAGCAGTTTATCGCAGGGCACTGAAGCTTTCTTT. This sequence encodes CASSLSQGTEAFF.

This chain connects TRBV6-2 or TRBV6-3 to TRBJ2-7; D possibly corresponds to TRBD1 (6 bases). Trimming removed 5 bases at V and 2 bases at J, with 10 bases between. This CDR3 comprises 13 residues. Germline values: CDR1 MNHEY, CDR2 SVGEGT. Here the CDR3 DNA reads TGTGCCAGCAGTGACTGGGACACCTACGAGCAGTACTTC. Translated: CASSDWDTYEQYF.

V gene TRBV19 combines with J gene TRBJ1-6; 11 nucleotides match TRBD1. The CDR3 spans 15 residues. J lost 7 bases, V lost 3 bases, and 2 bases had no gene match. Per germline, CDR1 LNHDA and CDR2 SQIVND (reference sequence). The CDR3 reads CASSMGQGVNSPLHF. In DNA, the CDR3 is TGTGCCAGTAGTATGGGACAGGGGGTAAATTCACCCCTCCACTTT.

In this sample, this clone turned up once. The rearrangement joins TRBV6-5 to TRBJ1-2; D uncertain. Trimming pared 6 bases from V and 3 bases from J, leaving 8 bases between. The germline V gene encodes CDR1 MNHEY and CDR2 SVGAGI. The CDR3 contains 12 residues. The CDR3 bases are TGTGCCAGCAGACAGTCGTACTATGGCTACACCTTC. Amino acid sequence: CASRQSYYGYTF.

Many counts were recorded for this clone. The chain uses TRBV7-2 and TRBJ2-2; 8 bases map to TRBD2. The CDR3 spans 17 residues. CDR1 is SGHTA, CDR2 FQGNSA, per germline. J was trimmed by 5 bases and V by 5 bases; bases with no gene match: 13. The chain's CDR3 is CASSPTFRGGTTGELFF. As DNA, the CDR3 is TGTGCCAGCAGCCCAACTTTCCGCGGGGGGACTACCGGGGAGCTGTTTTTT.

On this clone: Within the sample, other DNA sequences also encode this same CDR3. V and J are TRBV4-3 and TRBJ2-7, with D possibly TRBD1 on 5 matching bases. CDR1 is LGHNA, CDR2 YSLEER, per germline. Trimming took 0 bases from V and 2 from J, leaving 5 bases between them. This CDR3 is 13 amino acids long. This chain's CDR3 is CASSQDRAYEQYF. CDR3 sequence (DNA): TGCGCCAGCAGCCAAGACAGGGCCTACGAGCAGTACTTC.